These T cell receptor beta chains were read from a single sample in a study of blood T cell repertoires in COVID-19. The protocol was immunoSEQ multiplex PCR, while the TCRdb copy is restricted to in-frame clones and leaves out a portion. The sample yields roughly 180,000 clones, over 70% seen once. Input material: PBMCs or T cells enriched from blood (not recorded which). Receptors were obtained from a woman aged 40 to 50 with acute COVID-19. Each CDR3 is given with its conserved first and last residue. A D gene is named only where the DNA matches it firmly. Part of the rows lack a size; the others show once, few, many or a class for expanded clones.

j_call clone_size d_call v_call cdr3_nt cdr3_aa
TRBJ2-1 NA NA TRBV18 TGTGCCAGCTCACCTTCTAGCGTCAATGAGCAGTTCTTC CASSPSSVNEQFF
TRBJ1-6 NA NA TRBV5-4 TGTGCCAGCAGCCCCGCTTCAGGGTCACCCCTCCACTTT CASSPASGSPLHF
TRBJ1-5 NA NA TRBV2 TGTGCCAGCAGTTCCGACAGAGGTGGCAATCAGCCCCAGCATTTT CASSSDRGGNQPQHF
TRBJ2-1 once TRBD2 TRBV7-2 TGTGCCAGCAGCTCCCAAATGACTAGCGGGAGGACCGAGCAGTTCTTC CASSSQMTSGRTEQFF
TRBJ1-1 NA NA TRBV6-2/TRBV6-3 TGTGCCAGCAGTTACCAGGAGGCTGTTGAAGCTTTCTTT CASSYQEAVEAFF
TRBJ2-5 NA NA TRBV9 TGTGCCAGCAGCGTAGCCCCTTCGCAGGGGGGAGGAGAGACCCAGTACTTC CASSVAPSQGGGETQYF
TRBJ2-1 NA TRBD2 TRBV6-5 TGTGCCAGCAGTTATAGCGGGAGGGGATCCTACAATGAGCAGTTCTTC CASSYSGRGSYNEQFF
TRBJ1-5 NA NA TRBV5-1 TGCGCCAGCAGTGTAACAGGACCTTATAGCAATCAGCCCCAGCATTTT CASSVTGPYSNQPQHF
TRBJ2-5 NA TRBD1 TRBV4-2 TGTGCCAGCAGCCGCGCGGACGGACAGGGGGCAGAGACCCAGTACTTC CASSRADGQGAETQYF
TRBJ1-5 NA NA TRBV30 TGTGCCTGTGGGGGGTCAAGCAGCAATCAGCCCCAGCATTTT CACGGSSSNQPQHF
TRBJ1-3 NA NA TRBV6-1 TGTGCCAGCAGTGCAACGACTTCCTCCTCTGGAAACACCATATATTTT CASSATTSSSGNTIYF
TRBJ1-6 NA NA TRBV27 TGTGCCAGCAAAGGTTTGCTAGGGAGCTCCTATAATTCACCCCTCCACTTT CASKGLLGSSYNSPLHF
TRBJ1-5 NA NA TRBV27 TGTGCCAGCAGCCCAATGTCCGGGTTCCCCCAGCATTTT CASSPMSGFPQHF
TRBJ1-3 NA TRBD1 TRBV10-3 TGTGCCATCAGTGATCTAAACAGGGGGATTCTATTT CAISDLNRGILF
TRBJ2-1 NA TRBD2 TRBV7-9 TGTGCCAGCACCGCACTAGCGGGTGCTGAGCAGTTCTTC CASTALAGAEQFF
TRBJ2-7 NA NA TRBV30 TGTGCCTGGAGTAGGGTGGCGGGTGAGCAGTACTTC CAWSRVAGEQYF
TRBJ1-2 NA TRBD1 TRBV4-2 TGTGCCAGCAGCCAACCGAGGACAGGGGTTAACTATGGCTACACCTTC CASSQPRTGVNYGYTF
TRBJ1-2 once NA TRBV7-6 TGTGCCAGCAGCTTAGCGCAGCATCTGGGAGACCTCGCCCCTGACTATGGCTACACCTTC CASSLAQHLGDLAPDYGYTF
TRBJ1-1 NA NA TRBV10-3 TGTGCCCACAAGGGAGCTTTGTACACTGAAGCTTTCTTT CAHKGALYTEAFF
TRBJ2-1 NA TRBD2 TRBV28 TGTGCCAGCAGTTTATTGACTAGCGGGAGAGTGGAGCAGTTCTTC CASSLLTSGRVEQFF
TRBJ2-3 NA NA TRBV5-6 TGTGCCAGCAGCTTACGCCAGTTAAGCACAGATACGCAGTATTTT CASSLRQLSTDTQYF
TRBJ2-5 NA NA TRBV7-7 TGTGCTAGCAGTACCGACAGACAAGAGACCCAGTACTTC CASSTDRQETQYF
TRBJ1-1 NA NA TRBV18 TGTGCCAGCTCAGCAGGGGTTTTGAACACTGAAGCTTTCTTT CASSAGVLNTEAFF
TRBJ2-5 once TRBD2 TRBV19 TGTGCCAGTAGTATTCTAGCGGGAGGGGGAGAGACCCAGTACTTC CASSILAGGGETQYF
TRBJ2-5 few NA TRBV11-2 TGTGCCAGCAGCTTAAATCCTCACGGTCAAGAGACCCAGTACTTC CASSLNPHGQETQYF
TRBJ1-1 NA NA TRBV9 TGTGCCAGCAGCGGTGGCGGGGCTGAAGCTTTCTTT CASSGGGAEAFF
TRBJ2-5 NA TRBD1 TRBV4-1 TGCGCCAGCAGCCATGGCGACAGGGTCCAAGAGACCCAGTACTTC CASSHGDRVQETQYF
TRBJ2-1 few NA TRBV5-1 TGCGCCAGCAGCCAACCGCTAGCGAGCTCCTACAATGAGCAGTTCTTC CASSQPLASSYNEQFF
TRBJ1-2 NA TRBD1 TRBV30 TGTGCCTGGACGGCAGGGGGCAGCTATGGCTACACCTTC CAWTAGGSYGYTF
TRBJ2-1 NA NA TRBV20-1 TGCAGTGCTAGTGTTATCGGGAGAACCGACAATGAGCAGTTCTTC CSASVIGRTDNEQFF
TRBJ1-3 few NA TRBV14 TGTGCCAGCAGCCAACACCGGGGGAAGTCGGGCGGAAACACCATATATTTT CASSQHRGKSGGNTIYF
TRBJ1-1 NA NA TRBV30 TGTGCCTGGAGTGTAAGACCGAGGGGGTCCCACACTGAAGCTTTCTTT CAWSVRPRGSHTEAFF
TRBJ2-1 NA TRBD1 TRBV6-5 TGTGCCAGCAGCCCCCTGGGACAGGGCTTCGATGAGCAGTTCTTC CASSPLGQGFDEQFF
TRBJ1-5 once NA TRBV28 TGTGCCAGCAGTTTGGGGCAGGGCGGCCACACTTCACAGCCCCAGCATTTT CASSLGQGGHTSQPQHF
TRBJ1-5 NA TRBD1 TRBV7-2 TGTGCCAGCAGCCCGGACAGGGGGTACAATCAGCCCCAGCATTTT CASSPDRGYNQPQHF
TRBJ2-1 NA NA TRBV5-1 TGCGCCAGCAGCTTGGACAGCCAAGGTCACAATGAGCAGTTCTTC CASSLDSQGHNEQFF
TRBJ1-4 NA TRBD1 TRBV19 TGTGCCAGTAGTCCCACGCGACAGGGAAACGAAAAACTGTTTTTT CASSPTRQGNEKLFF
TRBJ2-2 NA TRBD2 TRBV29-1 TGCAGCGGAGGACTAGCGGGAGTAGCCGGGGAGCTGTTTTTT CSGGLAGVAGELFF
TRBJ2-1 once TRBD1 TRBV5-4 TGTGCCAGCAGCCGAGAAGGGACAGTCTCCTACAATGAGCAGTTCTTC CASSREGTVSYNEQFF
TRBJ2-7 NA TRBD1 TRBV27 TGTGCCAGCAGTCCGGACAGGACCAGCTCCTACGAGCAGTACTTC CASSPDRTSSYEQYF